The rows below give T cell receptor beta chains drawn from one sample of a study of T-cell memory formation after mild COVID-19. TCRdb passed the 5' RACE reads through MiXCR, listing each CDR3 protein once. The sample contains under 350,000 distinct CDR3 sequences, around 15% of which appear only once. Sequenced input: PBMCs or a T cell subset sorted from them (not recorded which). These receptors all come from a man younger than 30 who had mild COVID-19 (a few samples of this study predate the infection). Cell type and time point are not known. Both conserved end residues are part of each CDR3. The D gene is left open where the match is weak. Clone size, where shown, is once, few, many, or a class for clones that have expanded.

TRBD2	many	TRBJ2-3	TRBV6-5	TGTGCCAGCAGTTACTCGCGGCGACTAGCGGGGCGCACAGATACGCAGTATTTT	CASSYSRRLAGRTDTQYF
.	.	TRBJ1-2	TRBV7-2	TGTGCCAGCAGCCCAGGACGAGGTCCTTATGGCTACACCTTC	CASSPGRGPYGYTF
.	.	TRBJ1-1	TRBV5-1	TGCGCCAGCAGCCGATACAGGATCCAAACTGAAGCTTTCTTT	CASSRYRIQTEAFF
.	.	TRBJ2-1	TRBV4-3	TGCGCCAGCAGCCTCTATCCAGCGGACGTCTACAATGAGCAGTTCTTC	CASSLYPADVYNEQFF
.	few	TRBJ1-1	TRBV7-6	TGTGCCAGCAGCCCGGGACTGATGAACACTGAAGCTTTCTTT	CASSPGLMNTEAFF
TRBD1	.	TRBJ2-1	TRBV29-1	TGCAGCGCCGAGACAGGGGGGGCCGACAATGAGCAGTTCTTC	CSAETGGADNEQFF
.	few	TRBJ2-2	TRBV7-6	TGTGCCAGCAGATCGGACAGGAACACCGGGGAGCTGTTTTTT	CASRSDRNTGELFF
TRBD2	.	TRBJ2-7	TRBV3-1	TGTGCCAGCAGCCCAAGGACTAGCGGGGCCCAGCAGTACTTC	CASSPRTSGAQQYF
TRBD1	few	TRBJ1-4	TRBV5-1	TGCGCCAGCAGAAGGACAGGTACCGTTAATGAAAAACTGTTTTTT	CASRRTGTVNEKLFF
TRBD1	.	TRBJ2-1	TRBV7-2	TGTGCCAGCAGCTTTAATCTGAGACAGGGGTCTGATGAGCAGTTCTTC	CASSFNLRQGSDEQFF
TRBD2	once	TRBJ2-7	TRBV20-1	TGCAGTGCTAGCGACGTGGGACTAGCGGGACCCTACGAGCAGTACTTC	CSASDVGLAGPYEQYF
.	.	TRBJ2-3	TRBV19	TGTGCCAGTAGTCCCTCCCCGGGCGGCACAGATACGCAGTATTTT	CASSPSPGGTDTQYF
TRBD1	many	TRBJ2-2	TRBV7-2	TGTGCCAGCAGCTTAGCGCGAGTCAGGGGGACCGGGGAGCTGTTTTTT	CASSLARVRGTGELFF
TRBD1	.	TRBJ2-5	TRBV6-2/TRBV6-3	TGTGCCAGCAGCCCACAGGGGATGGAGGAGACCCAGTACTTC	CASSPQGMEETQYF
TRBD1	few	TRBJ2-5	TRBV20-1	TGCAGTGCTAGAGATCTAGGGACAGGGCGAGAGACCCAGTACTTC	CSARDLGTGRETQYF
.	few	TRBJ2-3	TRBV4-3	TGCGCCAGCAGCCCTACCCCCACAGATACGCAGTATTTT	CASSPTPTDTQYF
TRBD2	many	TRBJ2-3	TRBV7-2	TGTGCCAGCAGCTTAGGGAGGCGGGGGAGTTCGTATTTT	CASSLGRRGSSYF
TRBD2	few	TRBJ2-2	TRBV5-1	TGCGCCAGCAGCTTGGGGACTAGCATGTTCACCGGGGAGCTGTTTTTT	CASSLGTSMFTGELFF
.	few	TRBJ1-2	TRBV29-1	TGCAGCGTTGAAGGCCCAGGGGAAGTAGAAAACTATGGCTACACCTTC	CSVEGPGEVENYGYTF
.	.	TRBJ1-1	TRBV10-3	TGTGCCATCAGGCCGGGTACCACAGCACTGAACACTGAAGCTTTCTTT	CAIRPGTTALNTEAFF
.	few	TRBJ2-1	TRBV9	TGTGCCAGCAGCGTAGAATACCAACCGGATGAGCAGTTCTTC	CASSVEYQPDEQFF
TRBD1	few	TRBJ2-1	TRBV28	TGTGCCAGCAGTCTACTACAGGGGTACAATGAGCAGTTCTTC	CASSLLQGYNEQFF
.	many	TRBJ2-5	TRBV7-2	TGTGCCAGCAGCTTAGTCGGGGGCCGGGAGACCCAGTACTTC	CASSLVGGRETQYF
.	.	TRBJ2-7	TRBV7-2	TGTGCCAGCAGCTTAGAAGTCCCGGGACTCGGCTCCTACGAGCAGTACTTC	CASSLEVPGLGSYEQYF
.	few	TRBJ1-2	TRBV12-3/TRBV12-4	TGTGCCAGCAGTTTGTCGTTTAACTATGGCTACACCTTC	CASSLSFNYGYTF
.	.	TRBJ1-2	TRBV7-9	TGTGCCAGCAGCTCGACCCACCCCTTCAGGGTTGGAGGTGGCTACACCTTC	CASSSTHPFRVGGGYTF
.	few	TRBJ2-3	TRBV5-1	TGCGCCAGCAGCTTATACGGAGACAGCACAGATACGCAGTATTTT	CASSLYGDSTDTQYF
.	.	TRBJ1-1	TRBV30	TGTGCCTGCGCCTGGTCCGGGACCCTCACTGAAGCTTTCTTT	CACAWSGTLTEAFF
.	few	TRBJ1-2	TRBV6-4	TGTGCCAGCAGGTGCCCTCCTCGGGGGGATCCTAACTATGGCTACACCTTC	CASRCPPRGDPNYGYTF
.	many	TRBJ2-1	TRBV6-6	TGTGCCAGCAGTGAGGACTACAATGAGCAGTTCTTC	CASSEDYNEQFF
TRBD1	.	TRBJ2-5	TRBV5-1	TGCGCCAGCAGCTTGACAGGGGAAGAGACCCAGTACTTC	CASSLTGEETQYF
TRBD1	few	TRBJ1-2	TRBV5-6	TGTGCCAGCAGATCAGGGGGCCTCCGGGGGCCTTATGGCTACACCTTC	CASRSGGLRGPYGYTF
.	.	TRBJ1-4	TRBV12-3/TRBV12-4	TGTGCCAGCAGTTTATCAGGTTTTAATGAAAAACTGTTTTTT	CASSLSGFNEKLFF
TRBD1	.	TRBJ1-1	TRBV7-6	TGTGCCAGCAGCCCCGGGACAGGGCGGTCGGACACTGAAGCTTTCTTT	CASSPGTGRSDTEAFF
TRBD1	.	TRBJ2-5	TRBV18	TGTGCCAGCTCACTGCCCGGGACAGGGATAGAGACCCAGTACTTC	CASSLPGTGIETQYF